This T cell receptor beta chain was captured by sequencing in a study of blood T cell repertoires in COVID-19. Study-wide context: The origin of the acute and convalescent COVID-19 samples was the United States, Italy and Spain.

The method was immunoSEQ multiplex PCR; TCRdb's version includes in-frame clones alone and lacks a portion of them. The sample consists of around 400,000 clones, over 85% of them appearing once. This clone came up once. Input material: PBMCs or T cells enriched from blood (not recorded which). This clonotype was obtained from a woman in her twenties or thirties who had recovered from COVID-19.

The CDR3 DNA reads TGTGCCAGCAAAACCGGGACAGGGGGCACCGGGGAGCTGTTTTTT. Translation: CASKTGTGGTGELFF. The chain couples TRBV6-5 to TRBJ2-2; 11 positions match TRBD1. V shed 7 bases and J 4 bases; nucleotides not matched to a gene: 5. Germline CDR1 and CDR2: MNHEY and SVGAGI. The CDR3 spans 15 residues.